This entry concerns a single TCR beta chain. The sample originates from a study of T-cell memory formation after mild COVID-19. Study-level background: For the most part, TCR clusters were specific to one donor.

In TCRdb, the 5' RACE reads were re-called with MiXCR into one record per CDR3 protein. The table lists hundreds of thousands of distinct CDR3 sequences, 28% of them singletons. Trimming pared 0 bases from V and 0 bases from J, leaving 8 bases between. CDR3 length equals 15 residues. Germline CDR1 SGDLS, CDR2 YYNGEE. V is TRBV9 and J is TRBJ2-3; D possibly matches TRBD1 or TRBD2 (5 bases each). The source of this sequence is an adult woman who had mild COVID-19 (a few samples of this study predate the infection). Cell type and time point are not known. Input material: PBMCs or a T cell subset sorted from them (not recorded which). The CDR3 coding sequence is TGTGCCAGCAGCGTAGACGGGGCGAGCACAGATACGCAGTATTTT. Translated: CASSVDGASTDTQYF.